The next 16 T cell receptor beta chains were all read from a single sample in a study of T cells in Graves' hyperthyroidism and ophthalmopathy. Amplification targeted TCR beta CDR3 regions from RNA transcripts. TCR CDR3 underwent first-round RT-PCR with the HTBI primer set. TCRdb re-called the multiplex PCR reads through MiXCR, storing one row per CDR3 protein. The sample contains about 350,000 distinct CDR3 sequences, over 12% of which appear only once. The material sequenced was blood. Receptor source: a woman aged 60-70 years with Graves' ophthalmopathy.

This rearrangement joins TRBV6-2 or TRBV6-3 to TRBJ2-1; 9 bases are a match to TRBD2. The CDR3 covers 16 residues. The V gene's germline CDR1 is MNHEY and CDR2 SVGEGT. Trimming took 5 bases from V and 5 from J; bases not matched to a gene: 10. CDR3 bases: TGTGCCAGCAGTCCCCTCGGACTAGCGATTAACAATGAGCAGTTCTTC. Encoded protein: CASSPLGLAINNEQFF.

This clonotype was recorded many times. The J gene is TRBJ2-3, the V gene TRBV4-2, with 15 bases that match TRBD2. The CDR3 extends over 16 amino acids. Germline CDR1 reads LGHNA; CDR2 reads YNFKEQ. J was trimmed by 7 bases and V by 5 bases; bases with no gene match: 7. CDR3: CASSGVGTSGRNTQYF. CDR3 bases: TGTGCCAGCAGCGGAGTCGGGACTAGCGGGAGGAATACGCAGTATTTT.

This clonotype was counted at least ten times. The chain is built from TRBV28 and TRBJ1-2; maybe TRBD1 (5 bases). V dropped 5 bases and J dropped 10 bases, with 29 bases sitting between them. Germline V gene lookup returns CDR1 MDHEN and CDR2 SYDVKM. This CDR3 has 17 amino acids. CDR3 nucleotides: TGTGCCAGCAGTCCGGCGGGGGGGGTCACACGCGTTTTGGCCTACACCTTC. It yields the protein CASSPAGGVTRVLAYTF.

There are many counts of this clonotype. J is TRBJ2-5 and V is TRBV30; 10 bases fit TRBD1. CDR3 length equals 15 residues. Germline CDR1 and CDR2: GTSNPN and SVGIG (reference sequence). Trimming removed 2 bases from V and 6 bases from J; junction bases left unmatched: 9. The DNA for the CDR3 is TGTGCCTGGAGTCCTAGGACAGGGGGTGGAAAGACCCAGTACTTC. Protein: CAWSPRTGGGKTQYF.

The rearrangement uses TRBV30 and TRBJ2-7; unclear D gene. This CDR3 is built from 13 residues. Germline CDR1 and CDR2: GTSNPN and SVGIG (reference sequence). V shed 3 bases and J shed 6 bases, with 15 bases lying between them. The CDR3 sequence: CAWSNTRGAEQYF. The DNA of the CDR3 is TGTGCCTGGAGCAACACAAGAGGAGCCGAGCAGTACTTC.

The rearrangement joins TRBV12-3 or TRBV12-4 to TRBJ1-3; no reliable D call. V lost 8 bases, J lost 0 bases, and 5 bases lay in between. This CDR3 comprises 12 residues. CDR3 DNA sequence: TGTGCCAGCTTCAACTCTGGAAACACCATATATTTT. It is translated as CASFNSGNTIYF.

In this sample, this clonotype turned up many times. This sequence joins TRBV12-3 or TRBV12-4 and TRBJ2-3, with 8 nucleotides matching TRBD2. The CDR3 covers 15 residues. The V gene end was trimmed by 3 bases and the J gene end by 6 bases; junction bases not matched to a gene: 8. The CDR3 reads CASSFPSGRADTQYF. CDR3 nucleotide sequence: TGTGCCAGCAGTTTCCCAAGCGGGAGAGCTGATACGCAGTATTTT.

This clonotype was observed at least ten times. The rearrangement joins TRBV7-2 to TRBJ2-7; 14 bases are shared with TRBD2. The CDR3 consists of 17 residues. Germline V gene data show CDR1 as SGHTA and CDR2 as FQGNSA. J gave up 4 bases and V 1 base, and 6 bases lay outside the gene matches. The CDR3 sequence: CASSLVATSGRGYEQYF. In DNA form, the CDR3 reads TGTGCCAGCAGCTTAGTGGCGACTAGCGGGAGGGGTTACGAGCAGTACTTC.

This clonotype was recorded many times. CDR3 sequence (DNA): TGCAGTGCGGCTGGAGGGTATTCACCCCTCCACTTT. Amino acid sequence: CSAAGGYSPLHF. The genes are TRBV20-1 and TRBJ1-6, with unresolved D. The V gene lost 6 bases and the J gene lost 8 bases, with 11 bases spanning the gap. Germline V CDR1 and CDR2: DFQATT, SNEGSKA (reference sequence). The CDR3 loop spans 12 amino acids.

This clonotype was recorded a few times. This sequence may be a read error, since a much larger clone differs from it by one base. CDR3 DNA: TGTACCAGCAGACCACAGGGGGAAGATGACAATGAGCAGTTCTTC. Its translation: CTSRPQGEDDNEQFF. This rearrangement joins TRBV2 to TRBJ2-1; 8 bases fit TRBD1. The CDR3 extends over 15 amino acids. From germline, CDR1 is SNHLY and CDR2 FYNNEI.

Turning to this clonotype: A read error may be the cause here, since a much bigger clone is one base away. The chain couples TRBV2 to TRBJ2-7, with 8 positions matching TRBD2. The trim removed 4 bases at V and 7 bases at J, leaving 6 bases unmatched. CDR1 and CDR2 from the germline V gene are SNHLY and FYNNEI. The CDR3 extends over 13 amino acids. The CDR3 loop is CASSAAGESEQYF. For the CDR3, the DNA is TGTGCCAGCAGTGCAGCGGGAGAGAGTGAGCAGTACTTC.

Notes on this clonotype: An end of the junction does not agree with germline; a read error may underlie this. V usage is TRBV24-1 and J usage is TRBJ1-1, with D unresolved. The germline V gene encodes CDR1 KGHDR and CDR2 SFDVKD. CDR3 length: 13 residues. CDR3: CATSENKNTVAFF. As DNA, the CDR3 is TGTGCCACCAGTGAAAACAAGAACACTGTAGCTTTCTTT.

This rearrangement joins TRBV5-1 to TRBJ2-2; D not certain. Looked up from germline, CDR1 is SGHRS and CDR2 is YFSETQ. The CDR3 is made up of 12 amino acids. Trimming stripped 5 bases from V and 6 bases from J, with 8 bases between. This CDR3 reads CASRQAAGELFF. CDR3 coding DNA: TGCGCCAGCAGACAAGCTGCCGGGGAGCTGTTTTTT.

There are many counts of this clonotype. The chain joins TRBV7-9 to TRBJ2-1; possible D gene TRBD2, 6 bases. The V gene's germline CDR1 is SEHNR and CDR2 FQNEAQ (reference sequence). This CDR3 has 16 residues. Trimming took off 1 base at V and 5 bases at J, with 15 bases between the two ends. CDR3: CASSLVGGDFDNEQFF. The CDR3 DNA sequence: TGTGCCAGCAGCTTAGTGGGGGGAGATTTCGACAATGAGCAGTTCTTC. The full variable domain, in which reference TRBV7-9 and TRBJ2-1 provide the parts outside the CDR3, is DTGVSQNPRHKITKRGQNVTFRCDPISEHNRLYWYRQTLGQGPEFLTYFQNEAQLEKSRLLSDRFSAERPKGSFSTLEIQRTEQGDSAMYLCASSLVGGDFDNEQFFGPGTRLTVL.

The chain recombines TRBV7-3 with TRBJ2-5; TRBD1 is a possible D gene (5 bases). This CDR3 region has 15 residues. The germline CDR1 and CDR2 sequences are SGHTA and FQGTGA. The V end lost 1 base, the J end lost 5 bases, and 14 bases lay between the germline ends. The CDR3, as DNA: TGTGCCAGCAGCTTAATCGGAAGGGGCGAGGAGACCCAGTACTTC. Residues: CASSLIGRGEETQYF.

The chain links TRBV19 to TRBJ2-1, with D perhaps TRBD2 (5 bases). The CDR3 length is 13 residues. V was trimmed by 6 bases and J by 6 bases, leaving 12 bases between them. In germline, CDR1 is LNHDA, CDR2 SQIVND (reference sequence). The chain's CDR3 is CASSTQGGNEQFF. The CDR3 DNA reads TGTGCCAGTAGCACCCAAGGAGGCAATGAGCAGTTCTTC.